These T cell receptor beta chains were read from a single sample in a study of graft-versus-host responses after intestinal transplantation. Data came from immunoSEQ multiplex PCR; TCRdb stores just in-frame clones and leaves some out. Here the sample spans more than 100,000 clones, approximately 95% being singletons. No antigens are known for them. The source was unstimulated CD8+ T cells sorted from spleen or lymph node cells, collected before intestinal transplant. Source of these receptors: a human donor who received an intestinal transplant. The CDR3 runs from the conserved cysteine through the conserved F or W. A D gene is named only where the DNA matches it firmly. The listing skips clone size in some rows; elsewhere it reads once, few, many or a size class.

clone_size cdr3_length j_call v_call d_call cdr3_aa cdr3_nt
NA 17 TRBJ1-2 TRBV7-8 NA CASSSPAEGRGIGGYTF TGTGCCAGCAGCTCCCCTGCAGAGGGGAGGGGTATTGGAGGCTACACCTTC
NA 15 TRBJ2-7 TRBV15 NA CATSRDGQRGYEQYF TGTGCCACCAGCAGAGATGGTCAGAGGGGGTACGAGCAGTACTTC
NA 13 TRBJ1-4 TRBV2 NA CATRPREGEKLFF TGTGCCACCCGGCCAAGGGAGGGGGAAAAACTGTTTTTT
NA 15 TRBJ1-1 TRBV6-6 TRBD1 CASRIDRGLSTEAFF TGTGCCAGCAGGATCGACAGGGGGCTGAGCACTGAAGCTTTCTTT
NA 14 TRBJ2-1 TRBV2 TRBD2 CASLSGLVGNEQFF TGTGCCAGCCTTTCCGGACTAGTCGGCAATGAGCAGTTCTTC
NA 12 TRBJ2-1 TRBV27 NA CASSIAHDEQFF TGTGCCAGCAGTATAGCTCATGATGAGCAGTTCTTC
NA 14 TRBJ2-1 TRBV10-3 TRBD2 CASGTSGTSNEQFF TGTGCCTCGGGGACTAGCGGGACCTCCAATGAGCAGTTCTTC
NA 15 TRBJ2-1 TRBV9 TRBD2 CASSVAGGSYNEQFF TGTGCCAGCAGCGTAGCGGGGGGCTCCTACAATGAGCAGTTCTTC
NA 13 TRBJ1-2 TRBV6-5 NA CASTKSRTYGYTF TGTGCCAGCACCAAGAGCAGGACTTATGGCTACACCTTC
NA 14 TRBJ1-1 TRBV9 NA CASSGTARRTEAFF TGTGCCAGCAGCGGTACAGCGCGGAGAACTGAAGCTTTCTTT
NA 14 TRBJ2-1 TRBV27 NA CASSNFVGYNEQFF TGTGCCAGCAGTAACTTTGTGGGGTACAATGAGCAGTTCTTC
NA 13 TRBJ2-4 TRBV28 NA CASSLPGQNIQYF TGTGCCAGCAGTTTACCCGGACAGAACATTCAGTACTTC
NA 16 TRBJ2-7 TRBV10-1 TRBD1 CASSESDRAISYEQYF TGCGCCAGCAGTGAGTCAGACAGGGCAATCTCCTACGAGCAGTACTTC
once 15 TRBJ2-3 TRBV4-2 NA CASSQDDWVRDTQYF TGTGCCAGCAGCCAAGATGACTGGGTCCGAGATACGCAGTATTTT
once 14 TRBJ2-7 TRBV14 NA CASSPPSESYEQYF TGTGCCAGCAGCCCCCCTAGCGAATCCTACGAGCAGTACTTC
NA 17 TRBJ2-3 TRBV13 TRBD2 CASSLVTSGRSTDTQYF TGTGCCAGCAGCTTAGTTACTAGCGGGAGAAGCACAGATACGCAGTATTTT
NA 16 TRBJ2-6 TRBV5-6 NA CASSSGTSSGANVLTF TGTGCCAGCAGCAGTGGTACTTCCTCTGGGGCCAACGTCCTGACTTTC
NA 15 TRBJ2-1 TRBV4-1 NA CASSHLGQPYNEQFF TGCGCCAGCAGCCACCTCGGGCAGCCCTACAATGAGCAGTTCTTC
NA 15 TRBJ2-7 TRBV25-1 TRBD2 CASRGTSGRIPEQYF TGTGCCAGCAGAGGGACTAGCGGGAGGATTCCGGAGCAGTACTTC
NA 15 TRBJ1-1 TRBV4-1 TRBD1 CASTPADRGNTEAFF TGCGCCAGCACCCCCGCGGACAGGGGGAACACTGAAGCTTTCTTT
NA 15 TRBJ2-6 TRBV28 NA CATKGVTSGANVLTF TGTGCCACCAAGGGGGTGACCTCTGGGGCCAACGTCCTGACTTTC
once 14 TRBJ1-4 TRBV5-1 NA CASSFRATNEKLFF TGCGCCAGCAGCTTCAGAGCAACTAATGAAAAACTGTTTTTT
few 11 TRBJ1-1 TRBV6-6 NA CASGLDVEAFF TGTGCCAGCGGCTTGGACGTTGAAGCTTTCTTT
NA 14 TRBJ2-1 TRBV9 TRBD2 CASSLIAGANEQFF TGTGCCAGCAGCTTAATAGCGGGAGCCAATGAGCAGTTCTTC
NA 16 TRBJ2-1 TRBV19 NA CARNSLSPTLCNEQFF TGTGCCAGAAATTCGTTAAGCCCCACTTTATGCAATGAGCAGTTCTTC
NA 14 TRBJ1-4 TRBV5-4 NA CASSPDGIEEKLFF TGTGCCAGCAGCCCGGACGGTATTGAAGAGAAACTGTTTTTT
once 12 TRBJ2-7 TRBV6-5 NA CASRPGTYEQYF TGTGCCAGCAGGCCCGGGACCTACGAGCAGTACTTC
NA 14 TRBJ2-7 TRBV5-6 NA CASSELLSSYEQYF TGTGCCAGCAGCGAGCTACTCAGCTCCTACGAGCAGTACTTC
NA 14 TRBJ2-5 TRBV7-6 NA CASGPGDFQETQYF TGTGCCAGCGGACCCGGGGACTTCCAAGAGACCCAGTACTTC
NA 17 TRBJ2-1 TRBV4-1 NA CASSQAPRRSSYNEQFF TGCGCCAGCAGCCAAGCCCCACGGAGGAGCTCCTACAATGAGCAGTTCTTC
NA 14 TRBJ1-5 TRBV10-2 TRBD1 CASSGGQSNQPQHF TGCGCCAGCTCAGGGGGACAGAGCAATCAGCCCCAGCATTTT
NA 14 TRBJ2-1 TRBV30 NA CAWSSGVGSNEQFF TGTGCCTGGAGTTCGGGGGTTGGGAGCAATGAGCAGTTCTTC
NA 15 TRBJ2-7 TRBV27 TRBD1 CASSFIRDRDYEQYF TGTGCCAGCAGTTTCATCCGGGACAGGGATTACGAGCAGTACTTC
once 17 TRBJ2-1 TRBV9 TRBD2 CASSVELAVSSYNEQFF TGTGCCAGCAGCGTAGAACTAGCGGTAAGCTCCTACAATGAGCAGTTCTTC
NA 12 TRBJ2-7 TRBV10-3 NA CAISPTTYEQYF TGTGCCATCAGCCCGACAACCTACGAGCAGTACTTC
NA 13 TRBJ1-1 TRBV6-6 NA CASSYSGATEAFF TGTGCCAGCAGTTACTCCGGGGCCACTGAAGCTTTCTTT
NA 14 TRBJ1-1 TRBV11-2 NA CASSPRWGNTEAFF TGTGCCAGCTCGCCGAGGTGGGGGAACACTGAAGCTTTCTTT
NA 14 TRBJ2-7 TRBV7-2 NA CASSEDSSSYEQYF TGTGCCAGCAGCGAGGACAGTAGCTCCTACGAGCAGTACTTC
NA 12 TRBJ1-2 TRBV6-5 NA CASSYDNYGYTF TGTGCCAGCAGTTACGACAACTATGGCTACACCTTC
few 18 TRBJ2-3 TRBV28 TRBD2 CASEPVTLGGRPQDTQYF TGTGCCAGCGAGCCCGTCACCCTTGGCGGGAGGCCCCAAGATACGCAGTATTTT
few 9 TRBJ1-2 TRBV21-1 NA CASSDRCLF TGTGCCAGCAGCGACAGGTGCCTCTTC
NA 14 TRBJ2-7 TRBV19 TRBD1 CASSSGTGNYEQYF TGTGCCAGTAGTTCCGGGACAGGTAACTACGAGCAGTACTTC
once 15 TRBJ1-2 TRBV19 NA CASIGPGSGVYGYTF TGTGCCAGTATCGGACCCGGCTCGGGGGTCTATGGCTACACCTTC
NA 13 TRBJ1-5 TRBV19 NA CATAMGDDQPQHF TGTGCCACCGCGATGGGTGATGATCAGCCCCAGCATTTT
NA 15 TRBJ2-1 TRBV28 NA CASRIQGPPYNEQFF TGTGCCAGCAGAATTCAGGGGCCCCCATACAATGAGCAGTTCTTC
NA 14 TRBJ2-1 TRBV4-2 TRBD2 CASSEQTSDDEQFF TGTGCCAGCAGCGAACAAACTAGCGACGATGAGCAGTTCTTC
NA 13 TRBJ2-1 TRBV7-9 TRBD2 CASSLEGAGDAFF TGTGCCAGCAGCTTAGAGGGCGCGGGAGACGCGTTCTTC
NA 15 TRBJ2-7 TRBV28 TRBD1 CASSLQTGVAYEQYF TGTGCCAGCAGTTTACAGACAGGGGTGGCCTACGAGCAGTACTTC
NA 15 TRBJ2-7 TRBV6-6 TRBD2 CASSYFSGRVYEQYF TGTGCCAGCAGTTACTTTAGCGGGAGGGTGTACGAGCAGTACTTC
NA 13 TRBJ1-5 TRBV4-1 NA CASSQVPGQPQHF TGCGCCAGCAGCCAAGTCCCAGGTCAGCCCCAGCATTTT
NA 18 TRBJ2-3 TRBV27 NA CASSFDTTWGPGTDTQYF TGTGCCAGCAGTTTTGATACAACCTGGGGGCCCGGCACAGATACGCAGTATTTT
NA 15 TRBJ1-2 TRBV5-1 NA CASSLAGGPNYGYTF TGCGCCAGCAGCTTGGCGGGGGGACCTAACTATGGCTACACCTTC
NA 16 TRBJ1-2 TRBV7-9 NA CASSFPQDPIWYGYTF TGTGCCAGCAGCTTCCCCCAGGACCCGATTTGGTATGGCTACACCTTC
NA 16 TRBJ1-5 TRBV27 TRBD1 CASSPGPGTGVQPQHF TGTGCCAGCAGTCCGGGTCCCGGGACAGGGGTTCAGCCCCAGCATTTT
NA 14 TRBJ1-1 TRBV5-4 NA CASSLGGLDTEAFF TGTGCCAGCAGCTTGGGTGGGTTGGACACTGAAGCTTTCTTT
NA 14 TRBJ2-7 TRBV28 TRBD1 CASSRTGFSYEQYF TGTGCCAGCAGTCGGACAGGCTTCTCCTACGAGCAGTACTTC
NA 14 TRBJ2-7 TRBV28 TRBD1 CASSFLDRGYEQYF TGTGCCAGCAGTTTCCTAGACAGGGGATACGAGCAGTACTTC
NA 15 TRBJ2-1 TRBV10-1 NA CASSEWGSDYNEQFF TGCGCCAGCAGTGAGTGGGGGAGTGACTACAATGAGCAGTTCTTC
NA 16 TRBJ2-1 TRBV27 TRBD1 CASNFFPTGDGNEQFF TGTGCCAGCAATTTTTTCCCTACAGGGGACGGGAATGAGCAGTTCTTC